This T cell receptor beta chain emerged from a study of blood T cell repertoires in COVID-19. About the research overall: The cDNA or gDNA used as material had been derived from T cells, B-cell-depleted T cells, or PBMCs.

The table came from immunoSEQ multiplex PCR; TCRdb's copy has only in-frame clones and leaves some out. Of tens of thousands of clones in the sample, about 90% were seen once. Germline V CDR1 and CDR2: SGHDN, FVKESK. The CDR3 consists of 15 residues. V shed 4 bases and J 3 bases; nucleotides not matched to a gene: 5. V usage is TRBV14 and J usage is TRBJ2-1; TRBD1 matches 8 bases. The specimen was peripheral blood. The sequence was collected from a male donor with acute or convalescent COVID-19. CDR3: CASSLGDRGYNEQFF. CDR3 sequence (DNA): TGTGCCAGCAGCCTTGGAGACAGGGGCTACAATGAGCAGTTCTTC.